Here is one T cell receptor beta chain with its context. The antigen is unknown. This sample was taken from a study of shared clonotypes between healthy human individuals. Study-wide results and limits: Richness estimates generally favored naive over memory subsets. The four-donor shared clonotypes exceeded non-shared clonotypes in generation probability, with non-shared ones scoring lower.

The deep-level immunoSEQ assay was used. Measured with immunoSEQ multiplex PCR; TCRdb has only the in-frame clones, and not every one. This sample has some 2,000,000 clones, with approximately 96% found just once. The CDR3 consists of 16 residues. Between the trimmed V and J ends, which lost 2 bases and 8 bases, there was a span of 19 bases. Germline V lookup: CDR1 LGHNA, CDR2 YNFKEQ. The sequence was obtained from a man younger than 30 in good health. Sample: naive CD4+ T cells sorted from blood. Indicated subset: CD45RA+ positively selected. The chain carries TRBV4-2 and TRBJ2-1; weak D call: TRBD2 (5 bases). CDR3 in DNA: TGTGCCAGCAGCCAAACGTCGACCGGGAAAAGGGATGAGCAGTTCTTC. It encodes CASSQTSTGKRDEQFF.